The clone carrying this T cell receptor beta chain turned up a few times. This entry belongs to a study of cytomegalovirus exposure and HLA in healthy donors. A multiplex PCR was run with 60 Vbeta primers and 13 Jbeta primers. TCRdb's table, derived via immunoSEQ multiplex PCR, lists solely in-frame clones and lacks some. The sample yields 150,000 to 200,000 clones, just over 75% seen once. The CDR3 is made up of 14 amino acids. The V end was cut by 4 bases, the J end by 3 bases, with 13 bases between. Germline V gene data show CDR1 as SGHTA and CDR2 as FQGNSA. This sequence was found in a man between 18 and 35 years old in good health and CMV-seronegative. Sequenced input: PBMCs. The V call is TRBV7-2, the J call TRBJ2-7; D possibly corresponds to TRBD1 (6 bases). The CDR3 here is CASSSNRANYEQYF. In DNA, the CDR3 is TGTGCCAGCAGCTCGAACAGGGCTAACTACGAGCAGTACTTC.